A single sample is the source of the 24 T cell receptor beta chains below, sequenced in a study of post-analysis software for immune sequencing data. Study outcomes and limitations: Roughly 5 TRBV segments (TRBV5-6, TRBV5-1 and TRBV20-1 among them) occurred more frequently in patients than in controls.

No antigen has been identified for these receptors. Presence of unique molecular identifiers characterized the TCR beta cDNA libraries. TCRdb processed the PCR reads anew with MiXCR; each CDR3 protein has one entry. The sample lists 820,000 or so distinct CDR3 sequences; approximately 53% were seen once. Material: blood. Receptor source: a girl aged 10 to 17 with multiple sclerosis.

This sequence joins TRBV29-1 and TRBJ2-7; 8 bases are shared with TRBD1. CDR1 and CDR2 (germline): SQVTM, ANQGSEA. The CDR3 is made up of 15 amino acids. Losses at the gene ends were 5 bases for V and 3 bases for J; bases not matched to a gene: 12. The CDR3: CSVLKDRALYYEQYF. The DNA for the CDR3 is TGCAGCGTTCTCAAGGACAGGGCCCTCTACTACGAGCAGTACTTC.

This clonotype has just a few counts. The chain recombines TRBV5-1 with TRBJ2-5; TRBD1 agrees at 7 bases. J lost 5 bases, V lost 4 bases, and 5 bases had no gene match. This CDR3 is 13 amino acids long. Looked up from germline, CDR1 is SGHRS and CDR2 is YFSETQ. As DNA, the CDR3 is TGCGCCAGCAGCACGGGACAGTGGGAGACCCAGTACTTC. It specifies CASSTGQWETQYF.

The chain links TRBV15 to TRBJ2-6, with 11 bases lining up with TRBD2. The ends lost 0 bases at V and 0 bases at J; junction bases unmatched: 7. The CDR3 covers 20 residues. Germline assignment: CDR1 LNHNV and CDR2 YYDKDF (reference sequence). The CDR3 nucleotides are TGTGCCACCAGCAGAGATGCCGGGACTAGCGGTTCCTCTGGGGCCAACGTCCTGACTTTC. Amino acids: CATSRDAGTSGSSGANVLTF.

About this clonotype: A read error may account for a junction end that differs from germline. The chain couples TRBV14 to TRBJ1-1; D remains ambiguous. This CDR3 has 13 residues. The germline CDR1 and CDR2 sequences are SGHDN and FVKESK. CDR3 sequence: CAGSQDWAAQAFF. The CDR3 bases are TGTGCCGGCAGCCAAGATTGGGCAGCTCAAGCTTTCTTT.

The J gene is TRBJ2-3, the V gene TRBV7-3, with TRBD2 matching over 9 bases. Germline CDR1 SGHTA, CDR2 FQGTGA. This CDR3 has 16 amino acids. V shed 2 bases and J 9 bases; nucleotides not matched to a gene: 12. This CDR3 is CASSLGRGGPGVTQYF. Written as DNA, the CDR3 is TGTGCCAGCAGCTTAGGGCGGGGGGGCCCCGGAGTGACGCAGTATTTT.

The sample holds a few counts of this clonotype. The genes are TRBV7-6 and TRBJ2-4; D is undetermined. Between the trimmed V and J ends, which lost 0 bases and 0 bases, there was a span of 6 bases. Germline V gives CDR1 SGHVS, CDR2 FNYEAQ. The CDR3 extends over 15 amino acids. This CDR3 is CASSLAPGAKNIQYF. DNA of the CDR3: TGTGCCAGCAGCTTAGCGCCGGGAGCCAAAAACATTCAGTACTTC.

V usage is TRBV29-1 and J usage is TRBJ1-2, with D perhaps TRBD1 (6 bases). The germline V and J ends were trimmed by 3 bases and 6 bases, with 14 bases remaining between them. Germline CDR1 SQVTM, CDR2 ANQGSEA. The CDR3 covers 13 residues. The CDR3 DNA is TGCAGCGTTGAGGTCAGGGGAACGGATGGCTACACCTTC. Its protein product is CSVEVRGTDGYTF.

This clonotype appeared a few times. The chain is built from TRBV5-6 and TRBJ1-6, with D hard to call. The CDR3 has 14 residues. CDR1 is SGHDT, CDR2 YYEEEE, per germline. V gave up 4 bases and J gave up 6 bases, with 11 bases separating them. CDR3 sequence reads: CASSRAVSNSPLHF. CDR3 coding DNA: TGTGCCAGCAGCCGGGCGGTTTCTAATTCACCCCTCCACTTT.

This clonotype was counted a few times. V gene TRBV7-2 combines with J gene TRBJ2-1; weak D call: TRBD2 (6 bases). Trimming left V 5 bases short and J 9 bases short, with 17 bases between. CDR1 is SGHTA and CDR2 is FQGNSA in the germline V gene. The CDR3 runs to 14 residues. The CDR3 DNA reads as TGTGCCAGCAGCCCGGAGGGAGCTCGGGCTGAGCAGTTCTTC. This encodes CASSPEGARAEQFF.

The gene calls are TRBV3-1 and TRBJ2-5; D is tentatively TRBD1 or TRBD2 (5 bases each). Germline loops: CDR1 LGHDT, CDR2 YNNKEL (reference sequence). Trimming stripped 3 bases from V and 11 bases from J, with 16 bases between. This CDR3 is 13 amino acids long. The CDR3 sequence: CASSQSSRGEQYF. The CDR3 DNA follows: TGTGCCAGCAGCCAGAGTTCAAGGGGAGAGCAGTACTTC.

This clonotype was counted a few times. The chain has TRBV12-3 or TRBV12-4 and TRBJ2-7; TRBD2 agrees at 8 bases. TRBJ2-5 explains the end of the DNA better; the J call may be wrong. This CDR3 has 12 residues. The CDR3 loop reads CASRGGRLTQYF. The DNA for the CDR3 is TGTGCCAGTCGGGGGGGGAGGTTGACCCAGTACTTC.

The V and J genes are TRBV25-1 and TRBJ2-5; D is uncertain. V was trimmed by 1 base and J by 5 bases, leaving 11 bases between them. From germline, CDR1 is MGHDK and CDR2 SYGVNS. This CDR3 is 14 amino acids long. Here the CDR3 DNA reads TGTGCCAGCAGTGAATTCATCGGTGGCGAGACCCAGTACTTC. Translated, it gives CASSEFIGGETQYF.

The chain uses TRBV10-2 and TRBJ2-7, with TRBD1 matching over 7 bases. With V trimmed by 7 bases and J by 3 bases, 3 bases remained unmatched. The CDR3 contains 12 residues. Looked up from germline, CDR1 is WSHSY and CDR2 is SAAADI. The DNA for the CDR3 is TGCGCCAGCACTCCAGGGGGCTACGAGCAGTACTTC. Its protein product is CASTPGGYEQYF.

V gene TRBV7-9 combines with J gene TRBJ2-1; D not certain. The CDR3 extends over 15 amino acids. V lost 0 bases and J 6 bases, leaving 12 bases between the germline ends. Germline V gene sequence: CDR1 SEHNR, CDR2 FQNEAQ (reference sequence). The CDR3 nucleotides are TGTGCCAGCAGCTTAGCGAGTGGTACGGGCAATGAGCAGTTCTTC. It is translated as CASSLASGTGNEQFF.

The CDR3 here is CATSSGQGPIYEQYF. The DNA of the CDR3 is TGTGCCACCAGCAGTGGACAGGGCCCCATTTACGAGCAGTACTTC. The chain has TRBV15 and TRBJ2-7, with TRBD1 identical over 8 bases. The CDR3 is made up of 15 amino acids. Per the germline V gene, CDR1 is LNHNV and CDR2 is YYDKDF (reference sequence). The ends lost 3 bases at V and 4 bases at J; junction bases unmatched: 8.

Only a few counts were recorded for this clonotype. The chain has TRBV20-1 and TRBJ1-2, with D possibly being TRBD1 (6 bases). V lost 6 bases to trimming and J lost 2 bases, with 16 bases between them. The germline gives CDR1 DFQATT, CDR2 SNEGSKA (reference sequence). This CDR3 contains 14 residues. The CDR3 loop is CSARQQGGNYGYTF. In nucleotides, the CDR3 is TGCAGTGCCAGACAACAGGGAGGAAACTATGGCTACACCTTC.

The gene calls are TRBV3-1 and TRBJ2-5, with 7 bases that match TRBD2. The better agreement between TRBJ2-7 and the DNA end casts doubt on the J call. This CDR3 contains 15 residues. Germline lookup yields CDR1 LGHDT and CDR2 YNNKEL (reference sequence). CDR3 DNA sequence: TGTGCCAGCAGCCCTACAGCGGGGTCCGTATACGAGCAGTACTTC. It encodes CASSPTAGSVYEQYF.

V usage is TRBV5-1 and J usage is TRBJ2-1; D unclear. Germline V CDR1 and CDR2: SGHRS, YFSETQ. This CDR3 has 12 residues. Trimming shortened V by 5 bases and J by 5 bases, and 8 bases separated the two germline ends. Written as DNA, the CDR3 is TGCGCCAGCAGGTCTAGTCACAATGAGCAGTTCTTC. This sequence encodes CASRSSHNEQFF. The full variable domain, with the rest looked up from reference TRBV5-1 and TRBJ2-1, is KAGVTQTPRYLIKTRGQQVTLSCSPISGHRSVSWYQQTPGQGLQFLFEYFSETQRNKGNFPGRFSGRQFSNSRSEMNVSTLELGDSALYLCASRSSHNEQFFGPGTRLTVL.

The sample holds a few counts of this clonotype. The rearrangement joins TRBV29-1 to TRBJ2-5, with a possible D match to TRBD2 (5 bases). Germline CDR1 SQVTM, CDR2 ANQGSEA. This CDR3 comprises 13 residues. V was clipped by 8 bases and J by 5 bases, with 18 bases between them. CDR3 protein: CSLRGRNWETQYF. The CDR3 DNA is TGCAGCCTTCGGGGTAGAAATTGGGAGACCCAGTACTTC.

The chain joins TRBV12-3 or TRBV12-4 to TRBJ2-5; no reliable D call. The CDR3 runs 13 residues. Trimming cost V 10 bases and J 0 bases, with 12 bases left between them. The CDR3 spells CATRWGNQETQYF. CDR3 sequence (DNA): TGTGCCACCCGGTGGGGTAACCAAGAGACCCAGTACTTC.

This clonotype was observed a handful of times. The rearrangement uses TRBV28 and TRBJ1-2; D is possibly TRBD1 (6 bases). CDR1 is MDHEN, CDR2 SYDVKM, per germline. Trimming removed 8 bases from V and 1 base from J, with 14 bases in between. CDR3 size: 14 residues. The CDR3 here is CASAQGGSNYGYTF. In DNA form, the CDR3 reads TGTGCCAGCGCACAGGGAGGGAGTAACTATGGCTACACCTTC.

The chain combines TRBV20-1 with TRBJ2-7, with TRBD1 as a possible D gene (6 bases). Germline V CDR1 and CDR2: DFQATT, SNEGSKA (reference sequence). The CDR3 covers 11 residues. The V and J ends lost 6 bases and 6 bases respectively, with 12 bases between them. The CDR3 DNA is TGCAGTGCGAGGGACACCTGCGAGCAGTACTTC. This codes for CSARDTCEQYF.

This rearrangement joins TRBV7-2 to TRBJ2-1, with a weak D call TRBD2 (7 bases). The CDR3 sequence is 12 residues long. Per the germline V gene, CDR1 is SGHTA and CDR2 is FQGNSA. Trimming stripped 2 bases from V and 12 bases from J, with 11 bases between. As DNA, the CDR3 is TGTGCCAGCAGCTTAACCGGGGGGCCGCAGTTCTTC. Its protein product is CASSLTGGPQFF.

V is TRBV11-2 and J is TRBJ2-5; D gene uncertain. This CDR3 has 15 residues. CDR1 is SGHAT and CDR2 is FQNNGV in the germline V gene. The V end lost 5 bases, the J end lost 2 bases, and 15 bases lay between the germline ends. CDR3 sequence: CASSDLEGRQETQYF. As DNA, the CDR3 is TGTGCCAGCAGCGATCTCGAAGGCAGGCAAGAGACCCAGTACTTC.